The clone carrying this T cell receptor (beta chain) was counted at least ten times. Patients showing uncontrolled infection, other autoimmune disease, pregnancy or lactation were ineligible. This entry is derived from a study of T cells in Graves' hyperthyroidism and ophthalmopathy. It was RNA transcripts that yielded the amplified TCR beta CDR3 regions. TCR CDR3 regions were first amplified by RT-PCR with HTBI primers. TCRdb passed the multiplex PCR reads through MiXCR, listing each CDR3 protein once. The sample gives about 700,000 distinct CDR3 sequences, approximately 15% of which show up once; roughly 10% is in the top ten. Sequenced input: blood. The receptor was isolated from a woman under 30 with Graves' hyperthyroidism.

The CDR3 is CAWSADSATGELFF. The CDR3 DNA sequence: TGTGCCTGGAGTGCGGACAGCGCCACCGGGGAGCTGTTTTTT. This rearrangement joins TRBV30 to TRBJ2-2, with a weak D call TRBD1 (6 bases). The V and J ends lost 1 base and 4 bases respectively, with 10 bases between them. The germline V gene encodes CDR1 GTSNPN and CDR2 SVGIG (reference sequence). The CDR3 extends over 14 amino acids.